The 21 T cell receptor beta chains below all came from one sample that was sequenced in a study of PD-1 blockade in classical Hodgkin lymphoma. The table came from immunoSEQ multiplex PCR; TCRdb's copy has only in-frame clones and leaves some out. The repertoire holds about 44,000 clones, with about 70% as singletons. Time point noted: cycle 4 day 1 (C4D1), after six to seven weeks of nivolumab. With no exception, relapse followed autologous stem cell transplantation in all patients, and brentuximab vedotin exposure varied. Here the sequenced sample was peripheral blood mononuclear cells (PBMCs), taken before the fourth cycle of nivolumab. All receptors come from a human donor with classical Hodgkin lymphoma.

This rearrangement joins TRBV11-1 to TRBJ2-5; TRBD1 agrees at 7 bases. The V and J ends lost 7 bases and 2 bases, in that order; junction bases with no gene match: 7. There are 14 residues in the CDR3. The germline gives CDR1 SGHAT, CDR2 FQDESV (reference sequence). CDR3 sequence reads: CASTKATGQETQYF. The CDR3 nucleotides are TGTGCCAGCACCAAGGCGACAGGGCAAGAGACCCAGTACTTC.

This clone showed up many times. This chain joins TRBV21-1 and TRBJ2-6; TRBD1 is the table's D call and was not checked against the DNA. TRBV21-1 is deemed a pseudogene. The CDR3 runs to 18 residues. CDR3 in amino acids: CASIGTGPPGDGANVLTF. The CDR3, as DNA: TGTGCCAGCATAGGGACAGGGCCCCCTGGGGATGGGGCCAACGTCCTGACTTTC.

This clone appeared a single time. DNA for the CDR3: TGTGCCAGCAGCTTAGGAGACAGCATTCAAGAGACCCAGTACTTC. It codes for CASSLGDSIQETQYF. This sequence joins TRBV7-9 and TRBJ2-5; TRBD1 is a possible D gene (5 bases). Per germline, CDR1 SEHNR and CDR2 FQNEAQ (reference sequence). Trimming pared 1 base from V and 2 bases from J, leaving 11 bases between. The CDR3 has 15 amino acids.

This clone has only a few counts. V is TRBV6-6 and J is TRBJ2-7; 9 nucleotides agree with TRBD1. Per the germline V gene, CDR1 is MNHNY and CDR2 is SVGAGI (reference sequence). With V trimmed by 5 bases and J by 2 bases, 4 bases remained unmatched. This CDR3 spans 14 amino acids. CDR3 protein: CASSLQGAAYEQYF. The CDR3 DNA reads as TGTGCCAGCAGTCTACAGGGGGCGGCCTACGAGCAGTACTTC.

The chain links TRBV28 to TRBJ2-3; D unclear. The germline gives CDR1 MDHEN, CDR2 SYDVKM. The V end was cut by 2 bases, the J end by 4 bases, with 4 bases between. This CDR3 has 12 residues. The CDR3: CASSLRADTQYF. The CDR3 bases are TGTGCCAGCAGTTTACGGGCAGATACGCAGTATTTT.

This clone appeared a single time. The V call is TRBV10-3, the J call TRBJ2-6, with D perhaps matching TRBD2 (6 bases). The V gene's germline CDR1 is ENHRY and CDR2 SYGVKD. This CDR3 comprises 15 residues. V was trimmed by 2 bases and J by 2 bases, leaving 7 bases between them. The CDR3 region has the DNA TGTGCCATCAGTGAGACGGGGGCTGGGGCCAACGTCCTGACTTTC. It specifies CAISETGAGANVLTF.

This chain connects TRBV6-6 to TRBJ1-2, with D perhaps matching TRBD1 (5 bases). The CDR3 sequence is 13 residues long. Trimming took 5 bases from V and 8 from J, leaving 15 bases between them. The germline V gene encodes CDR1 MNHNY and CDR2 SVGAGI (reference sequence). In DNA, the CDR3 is TGTGCCAGCAGTCGGGACTTATCGAGGGGCTACACCTTC. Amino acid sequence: CASSRDLSRGYTF.

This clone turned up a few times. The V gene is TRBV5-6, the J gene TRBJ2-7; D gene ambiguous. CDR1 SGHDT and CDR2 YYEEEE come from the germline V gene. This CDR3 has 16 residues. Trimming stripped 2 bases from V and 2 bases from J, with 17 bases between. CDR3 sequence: CASSFRGRVTAYEQYF. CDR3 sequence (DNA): TGTGCCAGCAGCTTTCGTGGAAGGGTAACGGCCTACGAGCAGTACTTC.

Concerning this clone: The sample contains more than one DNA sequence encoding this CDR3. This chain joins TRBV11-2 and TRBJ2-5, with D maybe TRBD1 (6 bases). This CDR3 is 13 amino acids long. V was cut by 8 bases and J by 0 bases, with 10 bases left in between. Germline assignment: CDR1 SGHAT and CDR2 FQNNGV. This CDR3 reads CASGDNYQETQYF. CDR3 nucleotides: TGTGCCAGCGGGGACAATTACCAAGAGACCCAGTACTTC.

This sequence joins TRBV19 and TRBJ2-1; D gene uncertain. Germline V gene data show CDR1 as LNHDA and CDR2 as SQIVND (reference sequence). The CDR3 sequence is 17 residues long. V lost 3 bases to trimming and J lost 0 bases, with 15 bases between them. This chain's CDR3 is CASSMGWSSSSYNEQFF. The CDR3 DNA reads TGTGCCAGTAGTATGGGGTGGTCTTCAAGCTCCTACAATGAGCAGTTCTTC.

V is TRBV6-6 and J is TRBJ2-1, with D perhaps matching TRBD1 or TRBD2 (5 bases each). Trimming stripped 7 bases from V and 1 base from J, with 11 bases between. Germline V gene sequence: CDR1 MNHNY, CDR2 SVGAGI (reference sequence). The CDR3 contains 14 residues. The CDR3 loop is CASNPGRSYNEQFF. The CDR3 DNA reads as TGTGCCAGCAATCCGGGACGGTCCTACAATGAGCAGTTCTTC.

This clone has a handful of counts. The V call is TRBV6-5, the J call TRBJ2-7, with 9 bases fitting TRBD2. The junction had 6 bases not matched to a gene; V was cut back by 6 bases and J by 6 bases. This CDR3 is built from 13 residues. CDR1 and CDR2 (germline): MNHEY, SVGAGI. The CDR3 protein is CASRRGGPGEQYF. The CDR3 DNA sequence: TGTGCCAGCAGGCGGGGGGGGCCCGGCGAGCAGTACTTC.

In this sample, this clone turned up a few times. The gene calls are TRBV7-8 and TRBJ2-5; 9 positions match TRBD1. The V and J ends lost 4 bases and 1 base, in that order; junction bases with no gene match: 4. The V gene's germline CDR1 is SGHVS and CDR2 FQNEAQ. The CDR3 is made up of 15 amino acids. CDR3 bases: TGTGCCAGCAGCTCCCTACAGGGGGCCCAAGAGACCCAGTACTTC. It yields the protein CASSSLQGAQETQYF.

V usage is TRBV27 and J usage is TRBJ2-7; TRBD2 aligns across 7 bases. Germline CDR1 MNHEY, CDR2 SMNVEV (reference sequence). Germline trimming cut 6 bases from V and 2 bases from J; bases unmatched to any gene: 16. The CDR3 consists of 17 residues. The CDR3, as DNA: TGTGCCAGCAGCCCCTCACTCAGGTTAGGGAGGGCCTACGAGCAGTACTTC. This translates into CASSPSLRLGRAYEQYF.

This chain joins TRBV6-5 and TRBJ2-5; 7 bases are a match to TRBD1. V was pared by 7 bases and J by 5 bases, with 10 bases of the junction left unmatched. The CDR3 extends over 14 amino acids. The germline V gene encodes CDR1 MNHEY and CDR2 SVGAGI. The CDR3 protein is CASTPTGAWETQYF. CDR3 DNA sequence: TGTGCCAGCACACCTACAGGGGCGTGGGAGACCCAGTACTTC.

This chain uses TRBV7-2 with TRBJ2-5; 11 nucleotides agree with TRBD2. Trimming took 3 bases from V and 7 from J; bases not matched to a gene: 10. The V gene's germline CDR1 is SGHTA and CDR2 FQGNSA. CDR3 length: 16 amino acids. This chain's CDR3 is CASSFTSGSGFGTQYF. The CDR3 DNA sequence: TGTGCCAGCAGCTTCACTAGCGGGAGCGGATTTGGGACCCAGTACTTC.

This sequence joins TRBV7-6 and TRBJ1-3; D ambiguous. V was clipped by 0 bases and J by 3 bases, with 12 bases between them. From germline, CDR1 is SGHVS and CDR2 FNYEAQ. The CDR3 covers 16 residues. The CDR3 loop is CASSLAQPAHGNTIYF. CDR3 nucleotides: TGTGCCAGCAGCTTAGCTCAGCCAGCCCATGGAAACACCATATATTTT.

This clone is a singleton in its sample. CDR3 residues: CASSMSLDTQYF. The CDR3 nucleotides are TGTGCCAGTAGTATGTCTCTAGATACGCAGTATTTT. This rearrangement joins TRBV19 to TRBJ2-3; no clear D. CDR3 length equals 12 residues. The V and J ends lost 3 bases and 5 bases respectively, with 6 bases between them. Looked up from germline, CDR1 is LNHDA and CDR2 is SQIVND (reference sequence).

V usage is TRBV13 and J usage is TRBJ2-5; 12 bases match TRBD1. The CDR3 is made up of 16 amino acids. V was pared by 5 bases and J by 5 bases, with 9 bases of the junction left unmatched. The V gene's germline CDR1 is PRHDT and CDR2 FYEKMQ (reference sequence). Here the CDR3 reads CASSPTGTGGRETQYF. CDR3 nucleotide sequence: TGTGCCAGCAGCCCCACCGGGACAGGGGGCAGGGAGACCCAGTACTTC.

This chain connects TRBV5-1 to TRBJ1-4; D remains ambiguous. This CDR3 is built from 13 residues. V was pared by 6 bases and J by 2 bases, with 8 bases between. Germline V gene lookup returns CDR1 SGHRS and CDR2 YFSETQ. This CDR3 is CASTTNTNEKLFF. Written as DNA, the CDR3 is TGCGCCAGCACCACTAACACTAATGAAAAACTGTTTTTT.

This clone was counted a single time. CDR3 amino acids: CASSYSTGVSPLHF. DNA for the CDR3: TGTGCCAGCAGTTACTCGACAGGGGTTTCACCCCTCCACTTT. The chain employs TRBV6-6 and TRBJ1-6; TRBD1 aligns across 8 bases. V dropped 0 bases and J dropped 9; count of bases not matched to a gene: 1. Germline CDR1 reads MNHNY; CDR2 reads SVGAGI (reference sequence). CDR3 length equals 14 residues.